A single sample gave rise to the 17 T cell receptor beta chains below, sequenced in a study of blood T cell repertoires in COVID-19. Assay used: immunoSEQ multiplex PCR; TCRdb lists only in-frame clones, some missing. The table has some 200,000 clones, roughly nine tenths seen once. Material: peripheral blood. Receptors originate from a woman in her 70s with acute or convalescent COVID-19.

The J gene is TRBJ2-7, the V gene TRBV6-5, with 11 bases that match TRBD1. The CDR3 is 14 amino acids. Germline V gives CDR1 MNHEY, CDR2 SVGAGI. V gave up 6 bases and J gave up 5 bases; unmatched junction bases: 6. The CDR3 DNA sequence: TGTGCCAGCAGGCGGACAGGGGGCTTCAACGAGCAGTACTTC. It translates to CASRRTGGFNEQYF.

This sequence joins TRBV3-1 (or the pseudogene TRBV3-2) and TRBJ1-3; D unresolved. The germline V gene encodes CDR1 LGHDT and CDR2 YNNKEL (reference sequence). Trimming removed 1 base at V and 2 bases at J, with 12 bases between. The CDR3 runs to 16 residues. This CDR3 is CASSQGIRQAGNTIYF. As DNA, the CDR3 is TGTGCCAGCAGCCAAGGTATAAGGCAGGCTGGAAACACCATATATTTT.

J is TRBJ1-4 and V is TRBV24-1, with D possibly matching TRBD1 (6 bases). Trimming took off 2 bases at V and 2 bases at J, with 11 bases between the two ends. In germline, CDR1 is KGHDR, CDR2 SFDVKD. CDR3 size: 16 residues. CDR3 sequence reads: CATSDSQGATNEKLFF. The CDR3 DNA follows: TGTGCCACCAGTGATTCACAGGGTGCGACTAATGAAAAACTGTTTTTT.

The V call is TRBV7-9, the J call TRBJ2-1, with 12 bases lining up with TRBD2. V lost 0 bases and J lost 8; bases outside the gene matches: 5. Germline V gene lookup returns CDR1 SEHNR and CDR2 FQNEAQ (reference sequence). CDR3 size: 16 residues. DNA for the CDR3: TGTGCCAGCAGCTTAGCGACTAGCGGGAGTATACATGAGCAGTTCTTC. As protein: CASSLATSGSIHEQFF.

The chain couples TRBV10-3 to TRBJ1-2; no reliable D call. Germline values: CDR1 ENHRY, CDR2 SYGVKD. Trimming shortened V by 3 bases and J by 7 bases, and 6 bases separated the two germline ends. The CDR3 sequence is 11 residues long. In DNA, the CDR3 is TGTGCCATCAGTGACTTGTTTGGCTACACCTTC. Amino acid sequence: CAISDLFGYTF.

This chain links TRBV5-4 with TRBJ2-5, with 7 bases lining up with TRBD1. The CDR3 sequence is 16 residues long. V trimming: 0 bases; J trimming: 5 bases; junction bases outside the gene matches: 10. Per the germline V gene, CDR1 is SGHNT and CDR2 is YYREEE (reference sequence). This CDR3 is CASSLGSRTGRETQYF. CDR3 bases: TGTGCCAGCAGCTTGGGTTCCCGGACAGGCAGGGAGACCCAGTACTTC.

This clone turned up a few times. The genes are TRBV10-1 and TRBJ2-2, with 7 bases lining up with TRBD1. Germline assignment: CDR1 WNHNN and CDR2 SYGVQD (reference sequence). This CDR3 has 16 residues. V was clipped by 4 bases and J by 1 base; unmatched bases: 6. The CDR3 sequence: CASSGFGQENTGELFF. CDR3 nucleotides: TGCGCCAGCAGTGGGTTTGGACAGGAGAACACCGGGGAGCTGTTTTTT.

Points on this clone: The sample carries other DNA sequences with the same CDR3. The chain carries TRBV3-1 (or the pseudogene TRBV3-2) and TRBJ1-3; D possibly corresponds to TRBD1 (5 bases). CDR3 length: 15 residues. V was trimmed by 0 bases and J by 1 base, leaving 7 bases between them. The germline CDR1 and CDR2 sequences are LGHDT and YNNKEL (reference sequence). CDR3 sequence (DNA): TGTGCCAGCAGCCAAGATCAGGGTTCTGGAAACACCATATATTTT. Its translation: CASSQDQGSGNTIYF.

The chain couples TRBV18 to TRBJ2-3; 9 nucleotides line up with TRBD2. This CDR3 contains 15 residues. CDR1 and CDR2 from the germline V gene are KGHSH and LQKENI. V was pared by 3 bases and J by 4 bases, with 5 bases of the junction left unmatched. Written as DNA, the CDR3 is TGTGCCAGCTCACCTTCGCGGGGGGGCTCAGATACGCAGTATTTT. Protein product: CASSPSRGGSDTQYF.

The CDR3 is CASSESYYGYTF. CDR3 bases: TGTGCCAGCAGTGAGAGTTACTATGGCTACACCTTC. This chain uses TRBV6-1 with TRBJ1-2; no reliable D call. Germline V lookup: CDR1 MNHNS, CDR2 SASEGT. The CDR3 consists of 12 residues. Trimming stripped 3 bases from V and 3 bases from J, with 5 bases between.

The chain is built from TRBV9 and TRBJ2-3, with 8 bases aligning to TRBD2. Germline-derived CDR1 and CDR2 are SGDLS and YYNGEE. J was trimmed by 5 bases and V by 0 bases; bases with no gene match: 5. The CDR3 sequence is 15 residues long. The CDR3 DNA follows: TGTGCCAGCAGCGTAGCCGGGGGGGACGAAGATACGCAGTATTTT. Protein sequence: CASSVAGGDEDTQYF.

CDR3 sequence reads: CASSSGLGGEQFF. CDR3 coding DNA: TGTGCCAGCAGCTCGGGGTTGGGGGGTGAGCAGTTCTTC. The V gene is TRBV7-2, the J gene TRBJ2-1; weak D call: TRBD2 (6 bases). CDR3 length: 13 amino acids. CDR1 and CDR2 from the germline V gene are SGHTA and FQGNSA. The V gene lost 4 bases and the J gene lost 9 bases, with 13 bases spanning the gap.

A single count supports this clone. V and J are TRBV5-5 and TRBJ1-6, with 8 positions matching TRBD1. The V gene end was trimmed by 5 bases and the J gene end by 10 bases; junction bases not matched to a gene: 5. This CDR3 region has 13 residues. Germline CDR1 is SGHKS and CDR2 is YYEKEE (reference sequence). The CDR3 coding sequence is TGTGCCAGCAGTGGGGACAGGCAGTCACCCCTCCACTTT. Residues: CASSGDRQSPLHF.

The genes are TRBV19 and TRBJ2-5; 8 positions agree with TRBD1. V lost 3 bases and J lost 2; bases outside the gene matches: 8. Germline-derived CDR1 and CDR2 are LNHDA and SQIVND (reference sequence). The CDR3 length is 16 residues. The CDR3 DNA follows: TGTGCCAGTAGTATGTACAGGGGGGCTTTACAAGAGACCCAGTACTTC. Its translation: CASSMYRGALQETQYF.

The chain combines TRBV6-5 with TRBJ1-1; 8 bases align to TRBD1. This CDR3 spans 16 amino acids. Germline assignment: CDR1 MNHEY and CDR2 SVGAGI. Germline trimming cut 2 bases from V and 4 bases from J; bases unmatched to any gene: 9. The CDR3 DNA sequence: TGTGCCAGCAGTTACACGCGACAGGGGAGCGGCACTGAAGCTTTCTTT. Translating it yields CASSYTRQGSGTEAFF.

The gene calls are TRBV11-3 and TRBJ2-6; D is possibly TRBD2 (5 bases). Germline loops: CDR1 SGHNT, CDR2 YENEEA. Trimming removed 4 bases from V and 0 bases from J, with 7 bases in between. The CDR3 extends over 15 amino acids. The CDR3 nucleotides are TGTGCCAGCAGCTCCCGGGGCTCTGGGGCCAACGTCCTGACTTTC. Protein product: CASSSRGSGANVLTF.

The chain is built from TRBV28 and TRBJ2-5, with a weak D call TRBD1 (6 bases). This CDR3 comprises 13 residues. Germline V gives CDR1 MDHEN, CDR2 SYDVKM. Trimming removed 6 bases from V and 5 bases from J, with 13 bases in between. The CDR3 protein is CASSTQGKETQYF. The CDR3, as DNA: TGTGCCAGCAGCACTCAGGGGAAGGAGACCCAGTACTTC.